The rows below give T cell receptor beta chains drawn from one sample of a study of Graves' ophthalmopathy and Graves' hyperthyroidism. TCRdb re-called the multiplex PCR reads with MiXCR, one entry per CDR3 protein. The sample includes about 740,000 distinct CDR3 sequences, 35% to 50% of them seen just once. Sequencing was done on a sample of peripheral blood. The receptors derive from an adult man with Graves' ophthalmopathy. Both conserved end residues are part of each CDR3. The D gene is left open where the match is weak. Rows give clone size only sometimes, using once, few, many, or a class for an expanded clone.

TGCAGTGCTACCCTTACGGGCAGACAAGAGACCCAGTACTTC,CSATLTGRQETQYF,TRBV20-1,TRBJ2-5,many,-
TGTGCCATCAGTTACTCGATCAGCTATGGCTACACCTTC,CAISYSISYGYTF,TRBV10-3,TRBJ1-2,-,-
TGCAGTGCTCCGGAGGGGGCGCAGGGTGAAAAACTGTTTTTT,CSAPEGAQGEKLFF,TRBV20-1,TRBJ1-4,-,TRBD1
TGCAGTGCTAGAGCACCGGACAGGGGACTTTACGAGCAGTACTTC,CSARAPDRGLYEQYF,TRBV20-1,TRBJ2-7,-,TRBD1
TGCGCCAGCAGCCAAGTTCGGGCGGGAGCTCCGGGGGAGCAGTACTTC,CASSQVRAGAPGEQYF,TRBV9,TRBJ2-7,-,TRBD2
TGTGCCAGCAGCCAAGATCCAGGGGGGCCCTACGAGCAGTACTTC,CASSQDPGGPYEQYF,TRBV3-1,TRBJ2-7,few,-
TGTGCCAGCAGACCCCTAGACAGGGCGTACGAGCAGTACTTC,CASRPLDRAYEQYF,TRBV24-1,TRBJ2-7,-,TRBD1
TGTGCCAGCAGCTCTCAGAGGGTCTCTGGGGCCAACGTCCTGACTTTC,CASSSQRVSGANVLTF,TRBV11-2,TRBJ2-6,many,-
TGTGCCAGCAGTGAAGGACAGGGGCCCAATCAGCCCCAGCATTTT,CASSEGQGPNQPQHF,TRBV24-1,TRBJ1-5,few,TRBD1
TGCAGCGTTGCTCGTAAGAACACTGAAGCTTTCTTT,CSVARKNTEAFF,TRBV29-1,TRBJ1-1,once,-
TGTGCCATCTGGAGGGGAGCGATTTCTACGAACGCCGGGGAGCTGTTTTTT,CAIWRGAISTNAGELFF,TRBV10-3,TRBJ2-2,once,-
TGCAGTGCTAACCCCGTCGGACAGGCCTATGGCTACACCTTC,CSANPVGQAYGYTF,TRBV20-1,TRBJ1-2,many,TRBD1
TGTGCCAGCAGAACTACAGGGGGTGAAAAACTGTTTTTT,CASRTTGGEKLFF,TRBV7-2,TRBJ1-4,-,TRBD1
TGCAGTGCTAGAGACGGACAGGGGCGCTACGAGCAGTACTTC,CSARDGQGRYEQYF,TRBV20-1,TRBJ2-7,once,TRBD1
TGTGCCAGCAGTTACCGGGGGGCGAAGACCTACGAGCAGTACTTC,CASSYRGAKTYEQYF,TRBV10-3,TRBJ2-7,-,-
TGCAGTGCTACTGACAGGGAGCTGTTTTTT,CSATDRELFF,TRBV20-1,TRBJ2-2,-,-
TGCAGTGCTAGCGATCAGGGTGAGCAGTACTTC,CSASDQGEQYF,TRBV20-1,TRBJ2-7,few,-
TGTGCCAGCTCACCCTCAGGGACGAACGAGCAGTACTTC,CASSPSGTNEQYF,TRBV25-1,TRBJ2-7,-,-
TGTGCCAGCAGCGCAGGGAACAATCAGCCCCAGCATTTT,CASSAGNNQPQHF,TRBV6-1,TRBJ1-5,few,-
TGTGCCAGCAGTCACGGACTAGCGGCAGCGTTTGGGACCCAGTACTTC,CASSHGLAAAFGTQYF,TRBV10-3,TRBJ2-5,few,TRBD2
TGTGCCAGCAGCTTAGTACAGGGGGGTTATGGCTACACCTTC,CASSLVQGGYGYTF,TRBV7-2,TRBJ1-2,many,TRBD1
TGTGCCAGCAGCGTAGATCCAGGGCAATCCTACGAGCAGTACTTC,CASSVDPGQSYEQYF,TRBV7-9,TRBJ2-7,-,-
TGTGCCAGCAGCGCCCTAGCGGGACTATACGAGCAGTACTTC,CASSALAGLYEQYF,TRBV7-2,TRBJ2-7,-,TRBD2
TGTGCCATCAGCCCGGGGGGTCGAAGCACTGAAGCTTTCTTT,CAISPGGRSTEAFF,TRBV10-3,TRBJ1-1,once,-
TGTGCCAGCAGCCAACCGGACGGATGGAACACTGAAGCTTTCTTT,CASSQPDGWNTEAFF,TRBV7-6,TRBJ1-1,-,-
TGCAGTGCTAGGGCAGGGGGCCAGCCCCAGCATTTT,CSARAGGQPQHF,TRBV20-1,TRBJ1-5,-,TRBD1
TGCAGTGCTAGAGTGTGGCAGCCAAACAATTCACCCCTCCACTTT,CSARVWQPNNSPLHF,TRBV20-1,TRBJ1-6,many,-
TGTGCCAGCAGTCCCGAACTAGCGGGACTAACCTACGAGCAGTACTTC,CASSPELAGLTYEQYF,TRBV12-3/TRBV12-4,TRBJ2-7,-,TRBD2
TGTGCCAGCAGTTACCTCAAAGTGGGAGCTTTCTTT,CASSYLKVGAFF,TRBV10-3,TRBJ1-1,-,-
TGTGCCAGCAGCCAGAGCGACAGGGGGCGCTTTGGCTACACCTTC,CASSQSDRGRFGYTF,TRBV2,TRBJ1-2,few,TRBD1
TGTGCCAGTAATTGGCCGGATTCTAACTATGGCTACACCTTC,CASNWPDSNYGYTF,TRBV19,TRBJ1-2,-,-
TGCGCCAGCAGTGCAGGAGAGAACACTGAAGCTTTCTTT,CASSAGENTEAFF,TRBV10-2,TRBJ1-1,many,-
TGCAGCAACCCGGAGGTAGGGGGCGCGAGCTATGGCTACACCTTC,CSNPEVGGASYGYTF,TRBV29-1,TRBJ1-2,-,TRBD1
TGTGCCAGCAGCTTAGAGGGGGCGAGCTCCTACGAGCAGTACTTC,CASSLEGASSYEQYF,TRBV7-2,TRBJ2-7,many,TRBD1
TGTGCCAGCAGCTTAGCGCGGCAACAGCCTGAAGCTTTCTTT,CASSLARQQPEAFF,TRBV7-9,TRBJ1-1,many,-